This is a list of T cell receptor beta chains from one sample in a study of blood T cell repertoires in COVID-19. TCRdb's copy holds only in-frame clones and misses some; the assay was immunoSEQ multiplex PCR. Here the sample spans about 65,000 clones, 93% being singletons. The source material was peripheral blood. The receptors shown here come from a man between 70 and 80 years old with active COVID-19. The CDR3 runs from the conserved cysteine through the conserved F or W. The D gene is left open where the match is weak. A clone size is listed for some rows: how often the clone was seen (once, few, many), or a class if it is expanded.

J: TRBJ1-1; size: .; V: TRBV5-8; D: .; DNA: TGTGCCAGCAGCCCAGTGGGAGTTCTCACTGAAGCTTTCTTT; CDR3: CASSPVGVLTEAFF
J: TRBJ2-3; size: .; V: TRBV5-1; D: .; DNA: TGCGCCAGCATGCGGGGTGGAGATACGCAGTATTTT; CDR3: CASMRGGDTQYF
J: TRBJ1-1; size: .; V: TRBV6-5; D: TRBD1; DNA: TGTGCCAGCAGGCAAACGGACAGGGTACACACTGAAGCTTTCTTT; CDR3: CASRQTDRVHTEAFF
J: TRBJ2-1; size: .; V: TRBV4-2; D: TRBD2; DNA: TGTGCCAGCAGCCAAGAGCTAGCGGGGGATAATGAGCAGTTCTTC; CDR3: CASSQELAGDNEQFF
J: TRBJ2-7; size: .; V: TRBV7-2; D: .; DNA: TGTGCCAGCAGCTTGTGGACTAATGGCTACGAGCAGTACTTC; CDR3: CASSLWTNGYEQYF
J: TRBJ2-5; size: .; V: TRBV29-1; D: TRBD1; DNA: TGCAGCGTTGAAGATCGGGACAGGGTCGAAGAGACCCAGTACTTC; CDR3: CSVEDRDRVEETQYF
J: TRBJ1-1; size: .; V: TRBV12-3/TRBV12-4; D: .; DNA: TGTGCCAGCAGCCAAAAGGGGGGGACTGAAGCTTTCTTT; CDR3: CASSQKGGTEAFF
J: TRBJ2-3; size: once; V: TRBV24-1; D: .; DNA: TGTGCCACCAGTGAGGGTCGGACGGCGAGGGGCACAGATACGCAGTATTTT; CDR3: CATSEGRTARGTDTQYF
J: TRBJ2-4; size: once; V: TRBV4-2; D: TRBD1; DNA: TGTGCCAGCAGCCAATTGGGACAGGGGGCGAACATTCAGTACTTC; CDR3: CASSQLGQGANIQYF
J: TRBJ1-1; size: few; V: TRBV11-3; D: .; DNA: TGTGCCAGCAACCAGGGGATGAACACTGAAGCTTTCTTT; CDR3: CASNQGMNTEAFF
J: TRBJ2-1; size: .; V: TRBV9; D: .; DNA: TGTGCCAGCAGTCGGGGTTGGGAGAGGAATGAGCAGTTCTTC; CDR3: CASSRGWERNEQFF
J: TRBJ2-2; size: .; V: TRBV2; D: .; DNA: TGTGCCAGCAGTGAGGTGGGGGCGGGCACCGGGGAGCTGTTTTTT; CDR3: CASSEVGAGTGELFF
J: TRBJ2-3; size: .; V: TRBV15; D: TRBD2; DNA: TGTGCCACCAGCTGGCGGGGGGGCCCAACAGATACGCAGTATTTT; CDR3: CATSWRGGPTDTQYF
J: TRBJ1-1; size: .; V: TRBV10-1; D: TRBD1; DNA: TGCGCCAGCAGACGCAACCCCGGACAGGTATTTCAGAACACTGAAGCTTTCTTT; CDR3: CASRRNPGQVFQNTEAFF
J: TRBJ2-2; size: .; V: TRBV7-2; D: TRBD1; DNA: TGTGCCAGCAGCTTAGCGCAGACAGGGTTCGGGGAGCTGTTTTTT; CDR3: CASSLAQTGFGELFF
J: TRBJ2-3; size: .; V: TRBV20-1; D: .; DNA: TGCAGTGCAAACAACGAAGATACGCAGTATTTT; CDR3: CSANNEDTQYF
J: TRBJ2-5; size: .; V: TRBV6-5; D: TRBD2; DNA: TGTGCCAGCACCCCGGGAGGGGGGCAGACCCAGTACTTC; CDR3: CASTPGGGQTQYF
J: TRBJ1-1; size: .; V: TRBV11-2; D: TRBD1; DNA: TGTGCCAGCAGCCCGGGACAGGGGGGCTCTGAAGCTTTCTTT; CDR3: CASSPGQGGSEAFF
J: TRBJ1-1; size: .; V: TRBV6-2/TRBV6-3; D: .; DNA: TGTGCCAGCAGTTACGAAGTTGGGGGCGCGGACACTGAAGCTTTCTTT; CDR3: CASSYEVGGADTEAFF
J: TRBJ1-1; size: .; V: TRBV6-5; D: .; DNA: TGTGCCACCAGCAGGAACACTGAAGCTTTCTTT; CDR3: CATSRNTEAFF
J: TRBJ2-3; size: .; V: TRBV29-1; D: TRBD1; DNA: TGCAGCGTTGTAGGGACAGGGGGCGATACGCAGTATTTT; CDR3: CSVVGTGGDTQYF
J: TRBJ1-1; size: .; V: TRBV5-1; D: .; DNA: TGCGCCAGCAGCGCGGTTCTAGGGGAAAGGGCTGAAGCTTTCTTT; CDR3: CASSAVLGERAEAFF
J: TRBJ2-6; size: .; V: TRBV27; D: .; DNA: TGTGCCAGCACCTTCCTCGGTGAGGGTGTCGCCAACGTCCTGACTTTC; CDR3: CASTFLGEGVANVLTF
J: TRBJ2-1; size: .; V: TRBV6-1; D: .; DNA: TGTGCCAGCAGTGAATTTGGCGGGGGCTCGGCGTTTGGTTCCTACAATGAGCAGTTCTTC; CDR3: CASSEFGGGSAFGSYNEQFF
J: TRBJ2-5; size: .; V: TRBV3-1/TRBV3-2; D: TRBD2; DNA: TGTGCCAGCAGCCAATTGGGTAGCGGGGGGGAAGAGACCCAGTACTTC; CDR3: CASSQLGSGGEETQYF
J: TRBJ1-1; size: .; V: TRBV10-1; D: TRBD1; DNA: TGCGCCAGCAGTGAGTCGACAGGGGGAGGAACTGAAGCTTTCTTT; CDR3: CASSESTGGGTEAFF
J: TRBJ2-2; size: .; V: TRBV29-1; D: .; DNA: TGCAGCGCCAGGGCCACGAACACCGGGGAGCTGTTTTTT; CDR3: CSARATNTGELFF
J: TRBJ2-3; size: .; V: TRBV29-1; D: .; DNA: TGCAGCGTTGCGACCAGGGTCGCAGATACGCAGTATTTT; CDR3: CSVATRVADTQYF
J: TRBJ2-6; size: .; V: TRBV10-3; D: .; DNA: TGTGCCATCAGTGACCGGGGTCGAAGCTCTGGGGCCAACGTCCTGACTTTC; CDR3: CAISDRGRSSGANVLTF
J: TRBJ2-3; size: .; V: TRBV5-6; D: .; DNA: TGTGCCAGCAGCTTGTGGGCTAAATACACAGATACGCAGTATTTT; CDR3: CASSLWAKYTDTQYF